Shown below are 20 T cell receptor beta chains from a single sample sequenced in a study of cytomegalovirus exposure and HLA in healthy donors. PCR amplification relied on 60 Vbeta primers (plus 13 Jbeta primers). Some clones are missing from TCRdb's copy, which holds only in-frame ones; the method was immunoSEQ multiplex PCR. Of about 130,000 clones detected, 80% appear once; the ten largest clones hold around 10%. The sequencing sample was made of PBMCs. These receptors were obtained from a man aged 30-40 years in good health and CMV-seropositive.

This clone is a singleton in its sample. V and J are TRBV21-1 and TRBJ1-2; the D call in the table, TRBD1, was not verified against the DNA. TRBV21-1 is marked as a pseudogene. CDR3 length: 14 amino acids. CDR3: CASSATGQHPGYTF. DNA of the CDR3: TGTGCCAGCAGCGCAACGGGACAGCACCCCGGCTACACCTTC.

V usage is TRBV7-8 and J usage is TRBJ2-7; 9 bases agree with TRBD1. The CDR3 is 15 amino acids. The germline CDR1 and CDR2 sequences are SGHVS and FQNEAQ. V lost 6 bases and J lost 0; bases outside the gene matches: 6. CDR3 sequence (DNA): TGTGCCAGCAGGCAGGGACAGGGAAGCTCCTACGAGCAGTACTTC. It encodes CASRQGQGSSYEQYF.

This clone was found a few times. The rearrangement joins TRBV20-1 to TRBJ1-2; the D is unclear. The CDR3 is made up of 8 amino acids. CDR1 and CDR2 from the germline V gene are DFQATT and SNEGSKA (reference sequence). In DNA, the CDR3 is TGCAGACCTAGTGGCTACACCTTC. Protein: CRPSGYTF.

This clone was seen once. The gene calls are TRBV27 and TRBJ2-1; 12 bases agree with TRBD2. V shed 5 bases and J 8 bases; nucleotides not matched to a gene: 1. CDR1 and CDR2 from the germline V gene are MNHEY and SMNVEV (reference sequence). The CDR3 consists of 13 residues. The CDR3 DNA is TGTGCCAGCAGTCCTAGCGGGGGGGATGAGCAGTTCTTC. Translating it yields CASSPSGGDEQFF.

V gene TRBV7-9 combines with J gene TRBJ1-1; D gene ambiguous. Germline V gives CDR1 SEHNR, CDR2 FQNEAQ (reference sequence). V lost 1 base, J lost 8 bases, and 5 bases lay in between. This CDR3 contains 11 residues. CDR3 sequence: CASSLGREAFF. The DNA for the CDR3 is TGTGCCAGCAGCTTAGGCCGGGAAGCTTTCTTT.

This rearrangement joins TRBV4-1 to TRBJ2-7, with D perhaps TRBD1 (6 bases). The CDR3 spans 14 residues. Per the germline V gene, CDR1 is MGHRA and CDR2 is YSYEKL. V lost 0 bases and J lost 7, with 13 bases in between. The CDR3 is CASSQETGWWEQYF. For the CDR3, the DNA is TGCGCCAGCAGCCAAGAAACAGGGTGGTGGGAGCAGTACTTC.

The chain is built from TRBV10-3 and TRBJ2-7; D remains unclear. Germline lookup yields CDR1 ENHRY and CDR2 SYGVKD. The CDR3 length is 12 residues. With 10 bases removed from V and 6 bases from J, the gap between germline ends came to 16 bases. The CDR3 loop reads CATQERAIEQYF. Written as DNA, the CDR3 is TGTGCCACCCAAGAGAGAGCAATCGAGCAGTACTTC.

The chain carries TRBV7-9 and TRBJ2-1; possibly TRBD2 for D (5 bases). Trimming took off 10 bases at V and 6 bases at J, with 16 bases between the two ends. Germline loops: CDR1 SEHNR, CDR2 FQNEAQ (reference sequence). CDR3 length: 13 amino acids. Here the CDR3 reads CAISDSTGNEQFF. In nucleotides, the CDR3 is TGTGCCATTTCGGACTCCACCGGCAATGAGCAGTTCTTC.

This clone was detected only once. The V call is TRBV2, the J call TRBJ2-7; D gene ambiguous. This CDR3 is built from 13 residues. Germline CDR1 SNHLY, CDR2 FYNNEI. V was cut by 7 bases and J by 4 bases, with 14 bases left in between. The CDR3 loop is CASTPRRLYEQYF. In DNA form, the CDR3 reads TGTGCCAGCACCCCAAGGCGACTTTACGAGCAGTACTTC. The full variable domain, with the rest looked up from reference TRBV2 and TRBJ2-7, is EPEVTQTPSHQVTQMGQEVILRCVPISNHLYFYWYRQILGQKVEFLVSFYNNEISEKSEIFDDQFSVERPDGSNFTLKIRSTKLEDSAMYFCASTPRRLYEQYFGPGTRLTVT.

This clone was recorded many times. The CDR3 sequence: CASSPQGGLNTGELFF. As DNA, the CDR3 is TGTGCCAGTAGTCCCCAGGGCGGATTAAACACCGGGGAGCTGTTTTTT. The chain couples TRBV19 to TRBJ2-2; D is possibly TRBD1 (5 bases). The CDR3 has 16 amino acids. Germline CDR1 is LNHDA and CDR2 is SQIVND (reference sequence). Trimming took 5 bases from V and 2 from J, leaving 15 bases between them.

V gene TRBV6-1 combines with J gene TRBJ1-6, with D possibly TRBD1 on 6 matching bases. Germline V gene sequence: CDR1 MNHNS, CDR2 SASEGT. This CDR3 has 15 residues. Between the trimmed V and J ends, which lost 5 bases and 8 bases, there was a span of 16 bases. The CDR3 nucleotides are TGTGCCAGCAGTACACAGGGAAGGGCCGATTCACCCCTCCACTTT. It specifies CASSTQGRADSPLHF.

V gene TRBV5-4 combines with J gene TRBJ2-1, with TRBD2 matching 11 bases. V dropped 3 bases and J dropped 7; count of bases not matched to a gene: 6. Per germline, CDR1 SGHNT and CDR2 YYREEE (reference sequence). The CDR3 contains 15 residues. CDR3 bases: TGTGCCAGCAGCTCCCCTAGCGGGGGGTGGAATGAGCAGTTCTTC. It is translated as CASSSPSGGWNEQFF.

The chain combines TRBV20-1 with TRBJ2-5, with D unclear. This CDR3 is built from 11 residues. The V gene's germline CDR1 is DFQATT and CDR2 SNEGSKA (reference sequence). Trimming pared 6 bases from V and 9 bases from J, leaving 14 bases between. The CDR3 region has the DNA TGCAGTGCACCCCGTAGACTGGCCCAGTACTTC. It translates to CSAPRRLAQYF.

The chain recombines TRBV19 with TRBJ1-5; perhaps TRBD1 as D (6 bases). Trimming removed 5 bases at V and 7 bases at J, with 15 bases between. The CDR3 extends over 14 amino acids. Germline loops: CDR1 LNHDA, CDR2 SQIVND (reference sequence). The CDR3 bases are TGTGCCAGTAGTGTGTTTTCAGGGGAGCAGCCCCAGCATTTT. Translating it yields CASSVFSGEQPQHF.

This chain joins TRBV6-1 and TRBJ1-2, with TRBD1 matching over 8 bases. CDR1 and CDR2 from the germline V gene are MNHNS and SASEGT. V lost 6 bases and J lost 4; bases outside the gene matches: 10. The CDR3 runs 15 residues. The CDR3 loop is CASRESRGPSYGYTF. CDR3 in DNA: TGTGCCAGCAGGGAAAGCAGGGGGCCCTCCTATGGCTACACCTTC.

The V call is TRBV5-1, the J call TRBJ1-1; D is undetermined. The germline CDR1 and CDR2 sequences are SGHRS and YFSETQ. The CDR3 runs 14 residues. Trimming took 4 bases from V and 4 from J, leaving 14 bases between them. In DNA, the CDR3 is TGCGCCAGCAGCGCCAACCCGACGGGCACTGAAGCTTTCTTT. Amino acids: CASSANPTGTEAFF.

The chain couples TRBV2 to TRBJ2-3; tentative D call: TRBD1 (6 bases). Germline lookup yields CDR1 SNHLY and CDR2 FYNNEI. This CDR3 has 15 residues. V gave up 2 bases and J gave up 3 bases, with 12 bases separating them. Written as DNA, the CDR3 is TGTGCCAGCAGTGAACTCCCAGGGGCAACAGATACGCAGTATTTT. Protein sequence: CASSELPGATDTQYF.

The chain recombines TRBV6-1 with TRBJ1-1; TRBD1 might be the D (6 bases). V lost 3 bases to trimming and J lost 2 bases, with 16 bases between them. The CDR3 spans 16 residues. CDR1 and CDR2 (germline): MNHNS, SASEGT. The CDR3: CASSDPSGTFNTEAFF. The CDR3 region has the DNA TGTGCCAGCAGTGACCCTTCCGGGACATTCAACACTGAAGCTTTCTTT.

This clone was picked up a small number of times. The chain couples TRBV28 to TRBJ2-5; D is unresolved. CDR1 MDHEN and CDR2 SYDVKM come from the germline V gene. The CDR3 is 13 amino acids. Deletions cut 8 bases from V and 5 bases from J, with 15 bases between. The CDR3 protein is CASVSLESETQYF. The CDR3 DNA follows: TGTGCCAGCGTATCGCTAGAGTCGGAGACCCAGTACTTC.

This CDR3 is CASSLVGDGSQPQHF. The DNA of the CDR3 is TGCGCCAGCAGCTTGGTGGGCGACGGTAGTCAGCCCCAGCATTTT. This chain links TRBV5-1 with TRBJ1-5; D remains unclear. Germline V CDR1 and CDR2: SGHRS, YFSETQ. Trimming shortened V by 0 bases and J by 6 bases, and 13 bases separated the two germline ends. The CDR3 totals 15 residues. The full variable domain, with the rest looked up from reference TRBV5-1 and TRBJ1-5, is KAGVTQTPRYLIKTRGQQVTLSCSPISGHRSVSWYQQTPGQGLQFLFEYFSETQRNKGNFPGRFSGRQFSNSRSEMNVSTLELGDSALYLCASSLVGDGSQPQHFGDGTRLSIL.